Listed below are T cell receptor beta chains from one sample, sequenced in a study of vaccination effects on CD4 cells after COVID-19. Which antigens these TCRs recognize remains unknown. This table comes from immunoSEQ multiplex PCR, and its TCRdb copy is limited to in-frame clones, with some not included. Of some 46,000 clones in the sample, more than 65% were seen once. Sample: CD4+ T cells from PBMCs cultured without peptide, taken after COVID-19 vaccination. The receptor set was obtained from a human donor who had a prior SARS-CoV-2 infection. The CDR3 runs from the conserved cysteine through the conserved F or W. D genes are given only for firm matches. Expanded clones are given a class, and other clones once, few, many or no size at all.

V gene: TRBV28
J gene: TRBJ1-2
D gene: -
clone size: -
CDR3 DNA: TGTGCCAGCAGGGAAACGCGCTACACCTTC
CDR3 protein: CASRETRYTF

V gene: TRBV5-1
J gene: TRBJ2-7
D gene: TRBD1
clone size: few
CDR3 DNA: TGCGCCAGCAGCAAAACGACAGGGACCTACGAGCAGTACTTC
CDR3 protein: CASSKTTGTYEQYF

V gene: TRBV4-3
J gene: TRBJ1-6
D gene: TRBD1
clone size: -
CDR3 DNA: TGCGCCAGCCGAATGACAGGGGTTAATTCACCCCTCCACTTT
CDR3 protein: CASRMTGVNSPLHF

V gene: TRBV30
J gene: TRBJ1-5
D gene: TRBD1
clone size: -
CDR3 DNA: TGTGCCTGGAACCGGGACAGGGGGGATCAGCCCCAGCATTTT
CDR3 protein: CAWNRDRGDQPQHF

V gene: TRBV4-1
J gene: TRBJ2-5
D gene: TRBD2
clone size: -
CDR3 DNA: TGCGCCAGCAGCCAAACGGTGGGCGGGGGGCGGGAGACCCAGTACTTC
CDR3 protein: CASSQTVGGGRETQYF

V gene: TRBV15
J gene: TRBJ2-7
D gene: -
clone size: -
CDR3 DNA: TGTGCCACCAGCAGAGCCGGGCCGAACGAGCAGTACTTC
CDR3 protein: CATSRAGPNEQYF

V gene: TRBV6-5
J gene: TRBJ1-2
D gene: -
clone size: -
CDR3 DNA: TGTGCCAGCAGTCCCGACGGGAGCTGGGTCTATGGCTACACCTTC
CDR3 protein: CASSPDGSWVYGYTF

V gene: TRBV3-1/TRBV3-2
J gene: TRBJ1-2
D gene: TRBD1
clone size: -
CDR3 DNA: TGTGCCAGCAGCCAAGATCCAGGGGGGTATGGCTACACCTTC
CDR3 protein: CASSQDPGGYGYTF

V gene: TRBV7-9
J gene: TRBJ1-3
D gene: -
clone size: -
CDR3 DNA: TGTGCCGGAGGCGGGGGATTATCTGGAAACACCATATATTTT
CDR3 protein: CAGGGGLSGNTIYF

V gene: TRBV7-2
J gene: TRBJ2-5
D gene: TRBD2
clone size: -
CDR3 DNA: TGTGCCAGCAGAGGAGGGCGGGGGGCGCTTGGGGAGACCCAGTACTTC
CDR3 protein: CASRGGRGALGETQYF

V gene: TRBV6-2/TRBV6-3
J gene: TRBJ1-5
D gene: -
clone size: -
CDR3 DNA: TGTGCCAGCAGTTACGGGGGGAGCAATCAGCCCCAGCATTTT
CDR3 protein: CASSYGGSNQPQHF

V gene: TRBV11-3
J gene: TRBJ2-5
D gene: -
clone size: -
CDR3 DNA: TGTGCCAGCAGCCCCAGGGCAATGACGGAGACCCAGTACTTC
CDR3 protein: CASSPRAMTETQYF

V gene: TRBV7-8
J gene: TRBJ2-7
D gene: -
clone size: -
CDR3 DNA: TGTGCCAGCAGCTTAGCGGGGCGGATCTCCTACGAGCAGTACTTC
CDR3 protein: CASSLAGRISYEQYF

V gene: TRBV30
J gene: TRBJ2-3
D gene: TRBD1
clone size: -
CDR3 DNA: TGTGCCTGGAGTGTAGGGGACAGGGGTGAAGATACGCAGTATTTT
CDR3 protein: CAWSVGDRGEDTQYF